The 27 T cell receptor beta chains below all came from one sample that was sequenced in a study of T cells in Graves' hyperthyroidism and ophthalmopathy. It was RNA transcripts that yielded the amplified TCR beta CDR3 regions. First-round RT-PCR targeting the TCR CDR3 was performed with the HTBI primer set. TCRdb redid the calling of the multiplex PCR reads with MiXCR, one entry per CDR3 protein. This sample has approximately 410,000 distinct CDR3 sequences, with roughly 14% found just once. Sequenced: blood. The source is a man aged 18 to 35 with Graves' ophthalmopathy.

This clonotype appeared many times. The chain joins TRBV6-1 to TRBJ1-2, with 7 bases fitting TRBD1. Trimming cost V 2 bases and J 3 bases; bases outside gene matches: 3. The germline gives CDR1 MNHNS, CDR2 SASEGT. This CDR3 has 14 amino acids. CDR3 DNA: TGTGCCAGCAGTGAAATTGGGACAGACTATGGCTACACCTTC. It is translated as CASSEIGTDYGYTF.

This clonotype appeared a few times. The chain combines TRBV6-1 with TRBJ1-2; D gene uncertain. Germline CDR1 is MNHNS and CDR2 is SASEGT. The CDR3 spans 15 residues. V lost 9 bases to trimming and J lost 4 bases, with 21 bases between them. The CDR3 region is CASQSRGRGVYGYTF. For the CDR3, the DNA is TGTGCCAGTCAAAGTAGAGGGAGAGGAGTCTATGGCTACACCTTC.

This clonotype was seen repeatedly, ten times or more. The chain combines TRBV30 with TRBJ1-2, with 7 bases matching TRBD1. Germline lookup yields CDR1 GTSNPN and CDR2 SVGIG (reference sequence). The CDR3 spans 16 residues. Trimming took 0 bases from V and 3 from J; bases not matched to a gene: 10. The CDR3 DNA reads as TGTGCCTGGAGTGTATTTCCGAGGGGGCGAGACTATGGCTACACCTTC. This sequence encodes CAWSVFPRGRDYGYTF.

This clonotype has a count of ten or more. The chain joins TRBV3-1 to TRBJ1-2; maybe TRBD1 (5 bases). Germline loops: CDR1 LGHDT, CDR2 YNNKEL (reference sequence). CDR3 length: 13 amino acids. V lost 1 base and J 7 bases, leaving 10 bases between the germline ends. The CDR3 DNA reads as TGTGCCAGCAGCCAAGGGACATTTCGTGGCTACACCTTC. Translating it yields CASSQGTFRGYTF.

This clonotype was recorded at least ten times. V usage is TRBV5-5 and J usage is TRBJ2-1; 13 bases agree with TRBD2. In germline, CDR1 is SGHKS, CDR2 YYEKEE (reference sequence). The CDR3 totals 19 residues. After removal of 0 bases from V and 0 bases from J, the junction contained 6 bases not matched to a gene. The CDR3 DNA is TGTGCCAGCAGCTTGGGGGGGACTAGCGGGGCCTACTCCTACAATGAGCAGTTCTTC. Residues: CASSLGGTSGAYSYNEQFF. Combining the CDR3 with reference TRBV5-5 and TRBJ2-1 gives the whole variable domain DAGVTQSPTHLIKTRGQQVTLRCSPISGHKSVSWYQQVLGQGPQFIFQYYEKEERGRGNFPDRFSARQFPNYSSELNVNALLLGDSALYLCASSLGGTSGAYSYNEQFFGPGTRLTVL.

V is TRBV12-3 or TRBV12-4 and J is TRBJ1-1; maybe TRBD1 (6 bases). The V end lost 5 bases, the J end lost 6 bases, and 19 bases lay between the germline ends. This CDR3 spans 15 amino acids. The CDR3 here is CASSLTQGLVPEAFF. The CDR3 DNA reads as TGTGCCAGCAGTCTAACCCAGGGGTTGGTGCCTGAAGCTTTCTTT.

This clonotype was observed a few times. The DNA for the CDR3 is TGCGCCAGCAGCTTTTCTGGACAGGGGCGAGAGGGTGGCTACACCTTC. Protein: CASSFSGQGREGGYTF. This sequence joins TRBV5-1 and TRBJ1-2; 9 nucleotides line up with TRBD1. Germline assignment: CDR1 SGHRS and CDR2 YFSETQ. Trimming cost V 2 bases and J 7 bases; bases outside gene matches: 12. The CDR3 runs 16 residues. The variable domain in full, completed from reference TRBV5-1 and TRBJ1-2, reads KAGVTQTPRYLIKTRGQQVTLSCSPISGHRSVSWYQQTPGQGLQFLFEYFSETQRNKGNFPGRFSGRQFSNSRSEMNVSTLELGDSALYLCASSFSGQGREGGYTFGSGTRLTVV.

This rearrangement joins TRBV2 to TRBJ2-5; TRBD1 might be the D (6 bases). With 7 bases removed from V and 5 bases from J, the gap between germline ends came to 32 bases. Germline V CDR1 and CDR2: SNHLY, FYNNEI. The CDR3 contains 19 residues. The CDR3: CASTRRGWLSGTCGETQYF. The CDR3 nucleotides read TGTGCCAGCACTAGAAGGGGGTGGCTAAGTGGGACATGCGGGGAGACCCAGTACTTC.

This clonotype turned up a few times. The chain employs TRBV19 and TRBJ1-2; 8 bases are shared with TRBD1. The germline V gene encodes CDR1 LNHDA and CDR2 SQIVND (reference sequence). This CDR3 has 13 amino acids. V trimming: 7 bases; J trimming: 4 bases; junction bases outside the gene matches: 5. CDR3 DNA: TGTGCCAGTAACCGGGACAGGACCTATGGCTACACCTTC. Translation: CASNRDRTYGYTF.

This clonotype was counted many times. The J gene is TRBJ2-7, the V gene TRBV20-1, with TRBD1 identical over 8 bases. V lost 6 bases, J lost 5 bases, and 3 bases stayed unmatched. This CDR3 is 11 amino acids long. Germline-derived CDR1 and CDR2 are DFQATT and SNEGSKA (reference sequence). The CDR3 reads CSAGQGNEQYF. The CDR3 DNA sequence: TGCAGTGCAGGACAGGGAAACGAGCAGTACTTC.

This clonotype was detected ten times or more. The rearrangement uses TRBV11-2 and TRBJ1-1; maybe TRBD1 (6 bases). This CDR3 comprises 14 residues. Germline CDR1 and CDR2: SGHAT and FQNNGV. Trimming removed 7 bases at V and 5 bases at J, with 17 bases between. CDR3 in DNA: TGTGCCAGCACTCCTTCGGCAGGGGTGACTGAAGCTTTCTTT. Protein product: CASTPSAGVTEAFF.

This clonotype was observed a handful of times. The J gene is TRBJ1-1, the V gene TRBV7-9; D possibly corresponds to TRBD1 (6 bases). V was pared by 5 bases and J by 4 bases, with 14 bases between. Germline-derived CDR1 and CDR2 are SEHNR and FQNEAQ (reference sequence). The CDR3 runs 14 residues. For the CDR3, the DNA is TGTGCCAGCAGCCCTGGGGTAGGGGGCACTGAAGCTTTCTTT. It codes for CASSPGVGGTEAFF.

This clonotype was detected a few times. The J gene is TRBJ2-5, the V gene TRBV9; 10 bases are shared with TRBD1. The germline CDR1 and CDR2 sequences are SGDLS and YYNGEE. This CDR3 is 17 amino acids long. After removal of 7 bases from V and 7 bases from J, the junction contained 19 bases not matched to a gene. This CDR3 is CASSPQGPFGQGVTQYF. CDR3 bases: TGTGCCAGCTCACCACAGGGCCCCTTTGGACAGGGGGTGACCCAGTACTTC.

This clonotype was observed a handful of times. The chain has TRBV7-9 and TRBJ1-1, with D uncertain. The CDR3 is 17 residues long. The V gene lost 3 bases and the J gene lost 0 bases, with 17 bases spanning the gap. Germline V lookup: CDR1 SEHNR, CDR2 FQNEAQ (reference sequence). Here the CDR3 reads CASSFPRASTLNTEAFF. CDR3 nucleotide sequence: TGTGCCAGCAGCTTCCCCCGGGCTTCGACCTTGAACACTGAAGCTTTCTTT.

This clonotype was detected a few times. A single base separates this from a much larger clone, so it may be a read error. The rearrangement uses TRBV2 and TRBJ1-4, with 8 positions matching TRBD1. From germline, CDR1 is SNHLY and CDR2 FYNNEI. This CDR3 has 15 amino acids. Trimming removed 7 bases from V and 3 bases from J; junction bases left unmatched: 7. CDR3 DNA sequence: TGTGCCAGCACGGCAGGGGGCAGCCCTAATGAAAAACTGTTTTTT. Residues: CASTAGGSPNEKLFF.

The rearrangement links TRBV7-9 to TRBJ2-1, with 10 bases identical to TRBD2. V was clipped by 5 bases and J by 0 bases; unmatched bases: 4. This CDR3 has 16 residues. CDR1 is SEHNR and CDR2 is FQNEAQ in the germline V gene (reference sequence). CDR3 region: CASSPTSGLSYNEQFF. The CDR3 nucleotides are TGTGCCAGCAGCCCGACTAGCGGGCTCTCCTACAATGAGCAGTTCTTC.

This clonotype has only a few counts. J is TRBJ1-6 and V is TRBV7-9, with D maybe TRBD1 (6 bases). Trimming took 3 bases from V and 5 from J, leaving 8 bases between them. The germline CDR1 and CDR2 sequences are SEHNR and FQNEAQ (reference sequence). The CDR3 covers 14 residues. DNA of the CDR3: TGTGCCAGCAGCTTGGACAGTAATAATTCACCCCTCCACTTT. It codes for CASSLDSNNSPLHF.

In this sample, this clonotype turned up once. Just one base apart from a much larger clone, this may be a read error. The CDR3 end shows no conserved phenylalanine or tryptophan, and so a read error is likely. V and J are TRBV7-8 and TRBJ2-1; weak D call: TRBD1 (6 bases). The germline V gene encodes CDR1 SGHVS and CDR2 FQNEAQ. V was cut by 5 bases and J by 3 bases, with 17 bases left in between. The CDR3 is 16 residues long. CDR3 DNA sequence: TGTGCCAGCAGCCGCGACCCAGGGGAAGGCTACAATGAGCAGTTCTCC. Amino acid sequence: CASSRDPGEGYNEQFS.

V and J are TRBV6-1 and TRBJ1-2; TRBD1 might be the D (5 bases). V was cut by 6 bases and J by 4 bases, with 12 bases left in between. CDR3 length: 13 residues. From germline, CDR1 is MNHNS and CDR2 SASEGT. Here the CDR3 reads CASRPGDLYGYTF. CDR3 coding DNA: TGTGCCAGCAGACCCGGGGACCTCTATGGCTACACCTTC.

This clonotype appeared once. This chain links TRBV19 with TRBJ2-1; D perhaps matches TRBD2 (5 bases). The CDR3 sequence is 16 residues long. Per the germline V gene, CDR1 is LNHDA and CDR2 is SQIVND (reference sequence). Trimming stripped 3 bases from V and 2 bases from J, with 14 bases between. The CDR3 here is CASSMVEGPPYNEQFF. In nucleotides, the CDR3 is TGTGCCAGTAGTATGGTTGAGGGCCCCCCCTACAATGAGCAGTTCTTC.

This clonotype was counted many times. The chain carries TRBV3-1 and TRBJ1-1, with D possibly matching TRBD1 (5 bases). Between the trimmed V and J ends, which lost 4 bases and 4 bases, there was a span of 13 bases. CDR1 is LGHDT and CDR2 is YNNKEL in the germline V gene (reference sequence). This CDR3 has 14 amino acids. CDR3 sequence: CASSLTRGVTEAFF. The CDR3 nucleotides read TGTGCCAGCAGCCTGACGAGGGGAGTCACTGAAGCTTTCTTT.

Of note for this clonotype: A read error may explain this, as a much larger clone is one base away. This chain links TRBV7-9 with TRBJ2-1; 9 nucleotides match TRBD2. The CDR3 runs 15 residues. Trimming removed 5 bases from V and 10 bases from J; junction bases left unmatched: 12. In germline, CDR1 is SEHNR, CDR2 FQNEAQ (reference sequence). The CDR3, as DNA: TGTGCCAGCAGCAGGAGCGGGAGGATAGTCGACGAGCAGTTCTTC. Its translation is CASSRSGRIVDEQFF.

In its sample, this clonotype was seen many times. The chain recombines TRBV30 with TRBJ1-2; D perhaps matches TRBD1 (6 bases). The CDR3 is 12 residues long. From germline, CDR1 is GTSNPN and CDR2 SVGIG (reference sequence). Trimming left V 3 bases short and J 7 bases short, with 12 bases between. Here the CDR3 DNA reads TGTGCCTGGAGGGGGGGGGCAGGTGGCTACACCTTC. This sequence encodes CAWRGGAGGYTF.

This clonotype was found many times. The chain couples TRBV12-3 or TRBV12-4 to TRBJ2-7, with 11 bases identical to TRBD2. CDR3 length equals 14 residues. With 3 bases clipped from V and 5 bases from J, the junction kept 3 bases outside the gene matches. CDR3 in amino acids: CASSFLAGGDEQYF. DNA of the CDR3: TGTGCCAGCAGTTTTCTAGCGGGGGGTGACGAGCAGTACTTC.

CDR3 sequence reads: CSASEPGQGTGELFF. The CDR3 DNA follows: TGCAGTGCTTCCGAACCGGGACAGGGGACCGGGGAGCTGTTTTTT. The chain has TRBV20-1 and TRBJ2-2, with 10 nucleotides matching TRBD1. Losses at the gene ends were 5 bases for V and 5 bases for J; bases not matched to a gene: 8. The CDR3 runs 15 residues. Germline CDR1 and CDR2: DFQATT and SNEGSKA (reference sequence).

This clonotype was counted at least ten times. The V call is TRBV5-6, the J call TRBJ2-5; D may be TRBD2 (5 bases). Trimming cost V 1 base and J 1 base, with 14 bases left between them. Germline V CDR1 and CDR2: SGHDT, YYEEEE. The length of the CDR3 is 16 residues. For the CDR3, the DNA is TGTGCCAGCAGCTTGTTGCTTCGGGGTCTCCAAGAGACCCAGTACTTC. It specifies CASSLLLRGLQETQYF.

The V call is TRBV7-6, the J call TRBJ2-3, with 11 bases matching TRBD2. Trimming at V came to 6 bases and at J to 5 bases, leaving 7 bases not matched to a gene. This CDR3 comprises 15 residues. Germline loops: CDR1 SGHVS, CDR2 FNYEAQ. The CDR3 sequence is CASSIAGGALDTQYF. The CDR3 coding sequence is TGTGCCAGCAGTATAGCGGGGGGGGCCTTAGATACGCAGTATTTT.